Following are 30 T cell receptor beta chains from one sample sequenced in a study of CD8 T cells in Susac syndrome. When the RNA was reverse transcribed, random hexamers were used with an input of about 0.45 to 1 ug. TCRdb recomputed calls from the immunoSEQ multiplex PCR reads with MiXCR, one row per CDR3 protein. Among about 120,000 distinct CDR3 sequences, roughly 94% were seen once, and the ten largest hold more than 0.09%. Sequences were obtained from CD4+ T cells from PBMCs. The origin of the receptors is a human donor in good health.

The genes are TRBV5-1 and TRBJ1-6; D is possibly TRBD1 (6 bases). The CDR3 runs to 14 residues. Germline V gives CDR1 SGHRS, CDR2 YFSETQ. Trimming left V 3 bases short and J 9 bases short, with 13 bases between. CDR3 in amino acids: CASSSGTIGSPLHF. In DNA, the CDR3 is TGCGCCAGCAGCTCGGGGACAATCGGTTCACCCCTCCACTTT.

This chain links TRBV11-3 with TRBJ2-7; 11 bases match TRBD1. CDR1 is SGHNT, CDR2 YENEEA, per germline. With V trimmed by 5 bases and J by 5 bases, 8 bases remained unmatched. There are 15 residues in the CDR3. CDR3 residues: CASSPGQGDRDEQYF. CDR3 DNA sequence: TGTGCCAGCAGCCCGGGACAGGGGGATCGCGACGAGCAGTACTTC.

This clonotype was observed once. The J gene is TRBJ1-4, the V gene TRBV30; D is unclear. This CDR3 has 15 residues. The germline gives CDR1 GTSNPN, CDR2 SVGIG (reference sequence). The germline V and J ends were trimmed by 1 base and 3 bases, with 12 bases remaining between them. CDR3 region: CAWSEEGRSNEKLFF. The CDR3 bases are TGTGCCTGGAGTGAAGAAGGGCGTTCTAATGAAAAACTGTTTTTT.

The rearrangement joins TRBV5-1 to TRBJ2-1; D may be TRBD1 or TRBD2 (5 bases each). V gave up 4 bases and J gave up 1 base, with 12 bases separating them. From germline, CDR1 is SGHRS and CDR2 YFSETQ. This CDR3 is built from 15 residues. Here the CDR3 reads CASSQGTVSYNEQFF. The CDR3 DNA sequence: TGCGCCAGCAGCCAAGGGACGGTATCCTACAATGAGCAGTTCTTC.

The V call is TRBV14, the J call TRBJ2-7, with 9 bases that match TRBD1. Germline trimming cut 1 base from V and 0 bases from J; bases unmatched to any gene: 7. The CDR3 sequence is 17 residues long. Germline V gives CDR1 SGHDN, CDR2 FVKESK. The CDR3 nucleotides are TGTGCCAGCAGCCAAGGGACAGGGGATTCTTTCTCCTACGAGCAGTACTTC. This gives the protein CASSQGTGDSFSYEQYF.

V gene TRBV28 combines with J gene TRBJ2-5; 7 bases fit TRBD1. V dropped 7 bases and J dropped 4; count of bases not matched to a gene: 12. The CDR3 is made up of 15 amino acids. Per germline, CDR1 MDHEN and CDR2 SYDVKM. The CDR3 here is CASNGLQGLGETQYF. The CDR3 region has the DNA TGTGCCAGCAACGGCCTACAGGGGTTGGGAGAGACCCAGTACTTC. Using reference TRBV28 and TRBJ2-5 for the parts outside the CDR3, the full variable domain is DVKVTQSSRYLVKRTGEKVFLECVQDMDHENMFWYRQDPGLGLRLIYFSYDVKMKEKGDIPEGYSVSREKKERFSLILESASTNQTSMYLCASNGLQGLGETQYFGPGTRLLVL.

The chain uses TRBV28 and TRBJ2-3; 14 bases line up with TRBD2. The germline V gene has CDR1 MDHEN and CDR2 SYDVKM. CDR3 length: 13 amino acids. V dropped 8 bases and J dropped 7; count of bases not matched to a gene: 2. CDR3 protein: CASGTSGRNTQYF. Here the CDR3 DNA reads TGTGCCAGCGGGACTAGCGGGAGAAATACGCAGTATTTT. Full variable domain (outside the CDR3, taken from reference TRBV28 and TRBJ2-3): DVKVTQSSRYLVKRTGEKVFLECVQDMDHENMFWYRQDPGLGLRLIYFSYDVKMKEKGDIPEGYSVSREKKERFSLILESASTNQTSMYLCASGTSGRNTQYFGPGTRLTVL.

The genes are TRBV5-1 and TRBJ1-2; perhaps TRBD1 as D (5 bases). This CDR3 comprises 14 residues. Germline V gives CDR1 SGHRS, CDR2 YFSETQ. Trimming removed 4 bases at V and 7 bases at J, with 17 bases between. The CDR3 DNA reads TGCGCCAGCAGCCCTATAGACAGTGCACTTGGCTACACCTTC. As protein: CASSPIDSALGYTF.

V usage is TRBV2 and J usage is TRBJ2-5; maybe TRBD2 (6 bases). The germline CDR1 and CDR2 sequences are SNHLY and FYNNEI. This CDR3 has 13 amino acids. V shed 8 bases and J shed 7 bases, with 17 bases lying between them. CDR3 loop: CASFLGTGGTQYF. CDR3 nucleotide sequence: TGTGCCAGCTTCTTGGGGACCGGGGGGACCCAGTACTTC.

The chain couples TRBV3-1 to TRBJ1-2; possible D gene TRBD1, 6 bases. Trimming stripped 4 bases from V and 3 bases from J, with 15 bases between. Germline V CDR1 and CDR2: LGHDT, YNNKEL (reference sequence). This CDR3 has 15 amino acids. CDR3: CASSLGARGDYGYTF. The CDR3 DNA is TGTGCCAGCAGCCTGGGGGCGCGGGGAGACTATGGCTACACCTTC.

CDR3 loop: CASSLSKGVPDTQYF. CDR3 DNA sequence: TGTGCCAGCAGCTTAAGTAAAGGGGTTCCAGATACGCAGTATTTT. V and J are TRBV7-2 and TRBJ2-3; weak D call: TRBD1 (5 bases). Germline CDR1 SGHTA, CDR2 FQGNSA. The CDR3 has 15 amino acids. The germline V and J ends were trimmed by 2 bases and 4 bases, with 13 bases remaining between them.

The J gene is TRBJ2-3, the V gene TRBV3-1; D possibly matches TRBD1 or TRBD2 (7 bases each). Trimming took off 1 base at V and 14 bases at J, with 13 bases between the two ends. The length of the CDR3 is 12 residues. Germline loops: CDR1 LGHDT, CDR2 YNNKEL (reference sequence). As DNA, the CDR3 is TGTGCCAGCAGCCAAGGGACTAGGGGGCCGTATTTT. Translation: CASSQGTRGPYF.

V and J are TRBV20-1 and TRBJ2-7; 13 bases map to TRBD2. J was trimmed by 4 bases and V by 7 bases; bases with no gene match: 4. Germline V gene data show CDR1 as DFQATT and CDR2 as SNEGSKA (reference sequence). This CDR3 has 13 amino acids. The DNA of the CDR3 is TGCAGTGGGACTAGCGGGAGCTGGTACGAGCAGTACTTC. Residues: CSGTSGSWYEQYF.

The chain has TRBV28 and TRBJ1-6; the D gene is possibly TRBD1 (5 bases). Trimming removed 6 bases at V and 7 bases at J, with 13 bases between. Germline loops: CDR1 MDHEN, CDR2 SYDVKM. This CDR3 region has 14 residues. This CDR3 is CASRRENRNSPLHF. CDR3 coding DNA: TGTGCCAGCAGGAGAGAAAACAGGAATTCACCCCTCCACTTT.

The V call is TRBV3-1, the J call TRBJ2-5; 8 nucleotides line up with TRBD2. Germline CDR1 is LGHDT and CDR2 is YNNKEL (reference sequence). The CDR3 runs 17 residues. The V segment lost 4 bases and the J segment 3 bases; nucleotides outside the gene matches: 13. The CDR3: CASSLSGNALSKETQYF. The CDR3 coding sequence is TGTGCCAGCAGCCTTAGCGGGAACGCCCTTTCAAAAGAGACCCAGTACTTC.

The chain recombines TRBV27 with TRBJ1-4, with TRBD1 matching 9 bases. Germline CDR1 and CDR2: MNHEY and SMNVEV (reference sequence). The trim removed 4 bases at V and 8 bases at J, leaving 8 bases unmatched. The length of the CDR3 is 15 residues. CDR3 nucleotide sequence: TGTGCCAGCAGTTCACCGACAGGGGGTCCGGAAAAACTGTTTTTT. This codes for CASSSPTGGPEKLFF.

The chain carries TRBV5-1 and TRBJ2-3, with D possibly matching TRBD1 (6 bases). The CDR3 consists of 15 residues. Trimming pared 0 bases from V and 6 bases from J, leaving 14 bases between. Looked up from germline, CDR1 is SGHRS and CDR2 is YFSETQ. CDR3 region: CASSLASYREDTQYF. In DNA form, the CDR3 reads TGCGCCAGCAGCTTGGCCAGCTACAGGGAGGATACGCAGTATTTT.

This chain connects TRBV3-1 to TRBJ2-1, with no clear D. The V end was cut by 1 base, the J end by 6 bases, with 7 bases between. Germline V gene lookup returns CDR1 LGHDT and CDR2 YNNKEL (reference sequence). This CDR3 has 13 residues. The chain's CDR3 is CASSQGRGNEQFF. CDR3 sequence (DNA): TGTGCCAGCAGCCAAGGAAGAGGCAATGAGCAGTTCTTC.

The chain couples TRBV7-6 to TRBJ2-1; 8 nucleotides align to TRBD2. Germline loops: CDR1 SGHVS, CDR2 FNYEAQ. The V and J ends lost 1 base and 4 bases, in that order; junction bases with no gene match: 9. The CDR3 covers 17 residues. DNA of the CDR3: TGTGCCAGCAGCTTAGTAACTAGCGGTACCATATACAATGAGCAGTTCTTC. Translated: CASSLVTSGTIYNEQFF.

J is TRBJ2-6 and V is TRBV10-3; D may be TRBD2 (5 bases). This CDR3 is 17 amino acids long. From germline, CDR1 is ENHRY and CDR2 SYGVKD. V was pared by 6 bases and J by 2 bases, with 17 bases between. This CDR3 reads CAISGPDGVPGANVLTF. The CDR3 coding sequence is TGTGCCATCAGCGGACCTGACGGGGTTCCTGGGGCCAACGTCCTGACTTTC.

The rearrangement joins TRBV5-1 to TRBJ1-2; weak D call: TRBD1 (5 bases). CDR3 length: 14 residues. V lost 3 bases and J 3 bases, leaving 12 bases between the germline ends. Germline V lookup: CDR1 SGHRS, CDR2 YFSETQ. The CDR3 here is CASSSRDGDYGYTF. CDR3 coding DNA: TGCGCCAGCAGCTCCCGGGACGGGGACTATGGCTACACCTTC. The full variable domain, rest sourced from reference TRBV5-1 and TRBJ1-2, is KAGVTQTPRYLIKTRGQQVTLSCSPISGHRSVSWYQQTPGQGLQFLFEYFSETQRNKGNFPGRFSGRQFSNSRSEMNVSTLELGDSALYLCASSSRDGDYGYTFGSGTRLTVV.

V and J are TRBV5-6 and TRBJ2-5; perhaps TRBD2 as D (5 bases). There are 13 residues in the CDR3. Germline lookup yields CDR1 SGHDT and CDR2 YYEEEE. Trimming pared 4 bases from V and 7 bases from J, leaving 14 bases between. The CDR3 is CASSGTRRGTQYF. CDR3 DNA sequence: TGTGCCAGCAGCGGAACTCGACGGGGGACCCAGTACTTC.

V is TRBV7-9 and J is TRBJ2-2, with D unclear. The germline V gene has CDR1 SEHNR and CDR2 FQNEAQ (reference sequence). The CDR3 length is 13 residues. Trimming removed 11 bases at V and 6 bases at J, with 16 bases between. CDR3 in amino acids: CAPWKLSSGELFF. CDR3 DNA: TGTGCCCCCTGGAAGCTCTCCTCCGGGGAGCTGTTTTTT.

This chain joins TRBV12-5 and TRBJ2-3, with 9 bases aligning to TRBD2. CDR1 is LGHNT and CDR2 is FRNRAP in the germline V gene. CDR3 size: 15 residues. After removal of 7 bases from V and 3 bases from J, the junction contained 8 bases not matched to a gene. CDR3 amino acids: CASVNAGGSTDTQYF. The CDR3 DNA reads TGTGCTAGTGTAAACGCGGGAGGGAGTACAGATACGCAGTATTTT.

The chain joins TRBV3-1 to TRBJ2-1; the match to TRBD1 covers 8 bases. Germline values: CDR1 LGHDT, CDR2 YNNKEL (reference sequence). J gave up 15 bases and V 0 bases, and 4 bases lay outside the gene matches. The CDR3 is made up of 12 amino acids. The CDR3 reads CASSQEGTGGFF. The CDR3 DNA is TGTGCCAGCAGCCAAGAAGGAACAGGGGGGTTCTTC.

The gene calls are TRBV29-1 and TRBJ2-5; 7 nucleotides match TRBD1. V was pared by 2 bases and J by 4 bases, with 7 bases of the junction left unmatched. Germline lookup yields CDR1 SQVTM and CDR2 ANQGSEA. The CDR3 runs 14 residues. CDR3 in DNA: TGCAGCGTTGAACCAACAAGACAGGGAGAGACCCAGTACTTC. Translated, it gives CSVEPTRQGETQYF.

This clonotype was observed once. The chain carries TRBV4-2 and TRBJ2-5; D might be TRBD2 (5 bases). The V and J ends lost 5 bases and 3 bases respectively, with 16 bases between them. This CDR3 has 15 amino acids. CDR1 is LGHNA, CDR2 YNFKEQ, per germline. The CDR3 protein is CASSLTGLREETQYF. As DNA, the CDR3 is TGTGCCAGCAGCTTGACGGGCCTGAGGGAAGAGACCCAGTACTTC.

This rearrangement joins TRBV27 to TRBJ1-2; D is ambiguous. This CDR3 region has 15 residues. The V gene lost 5 bases and the J gene lost 0 bases, with 13 bases spanning the gap. Germline CDR1 and CDR2: MNHEY and SMNVEV (reference sequence). CDR3 region: CASSARRQANYGYTF. The CDR3, as DNA: TGTGCCAGCAGTGCCCGACGACAAGCTAACTATGGCTACACCTTC.

This chain joins TRBV3-1 and TRBJ1-5, with D possibly TRBD1 on 6 matching bases. CDR1 and CDR2 from the germline V gene are LGHDT and YNNKEL (reference sequence). V was pared by 1 base and J by 6 bases, with 10 bases between. The length of the CDR3 is 14 residues. The CDR3 DNA reads TGTGCCAGCAGCCAAGGGACAGATAGTCAGCCCCAGCATTTT. It encodes CASSQGTDSQPQHF.

This clonotype was picked up one time. This sequence joins TRBV6-6 and TRBJ1-5; D is uncertain. CDR1 is MNHNY and CDR2 is SVGAGI in the germline V gene (reference sequence). This CDR3 has 14 amino acids. V was clipped by 8 bases and J by 0 bases, with 11 bases between them. This CDR3 is CASSWEYSNQPQHF. CDR3 DNA: TGTGCCAGCTCCTGGGAGTATAGCAATCAGCCCCAGCATTTT.